This T cell receptor (beta chain) was recorded in a study of cytomegalovirus exposure and HLA in healthy donors. Findings and limits, study-wide: Overall, roughly 170 TCR beta chains were annotated as cytomegalovirus-associated.

This clone was seen just once. The antigen is undetermined. The primer mix had 60 Vbeta and 13 Jbeta primers. The table came from immunoSEQ multiplex PCR; TCRdb's copy has only in-frame clones and leaves some out. The sample records 35,000 to 40,000 clones, 66% being singletons. This clonotype was obtained from a man in his fifties in good health and CMV-seropositive. Sequenced material: PBMCs.

The CDR3 is CAISESHRSTNNEQFF. For the CDR3, the DNA is TGTGCCATCAGTGAGTCGCACCGTAGCACGAACAATGAGCAGTTCTTC. The rearrangement links TRBV10-3 to TRBJ2-1; the D is unclear. The CDR3 loop spans 16 amino acids. Trimming cost V 0 bases and J 5 bases, with 14 bases left between them. CDR1 is ENHRY and CDR2 is SYGVKD in the germline V gene.